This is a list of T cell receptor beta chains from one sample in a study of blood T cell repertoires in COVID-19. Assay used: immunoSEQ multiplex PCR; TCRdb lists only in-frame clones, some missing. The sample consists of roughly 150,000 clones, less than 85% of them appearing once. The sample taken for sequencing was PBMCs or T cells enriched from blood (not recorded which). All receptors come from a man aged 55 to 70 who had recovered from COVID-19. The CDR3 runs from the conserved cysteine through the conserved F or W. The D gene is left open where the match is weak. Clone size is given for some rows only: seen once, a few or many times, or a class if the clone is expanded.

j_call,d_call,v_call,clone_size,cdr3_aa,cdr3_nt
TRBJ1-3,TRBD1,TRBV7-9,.,CASSRDRVVGNTIYF,TGTGCCAGCAGCCGGGACAGGGTAGTTGGAAACACCATATATTTT
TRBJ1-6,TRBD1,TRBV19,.,CASSIQGADSTLHF,TGTGCCAGTAGTATACAGGGGGCTGATTCAACCCTCCACTTT
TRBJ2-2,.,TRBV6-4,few,CASSASGVGTGELFF,TGTGCCAGCAGTGCATCGGGGGTCGGCACCGGGGAGCTGTTTTTT
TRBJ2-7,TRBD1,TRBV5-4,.,CASSLDGIGGQGYEQYF,TGTGCCAGCAGCTTGGACGGGATAGGGGGACAGGGCTACGAGCAGTACTTC
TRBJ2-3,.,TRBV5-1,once,CASSLGASEDTDTQYF,TGCGCCAGCAGCTTGGGAGCTAGCGAAGACACAGATACGCAGTATTTT
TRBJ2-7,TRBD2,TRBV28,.,CASSSSDASGIYEQYF,TGTGCCAGCAGCTCCTCCGACGCTAGCGGGATTTACGAGCAGTACTTC
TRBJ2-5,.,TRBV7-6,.,CASSTGHDETQYF,TGTGCCAGCAGCACTGGACATGACGAGACCCAGTACTTC
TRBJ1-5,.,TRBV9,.,CASSVDSYSNQPQHF,TGTGCCAGCAGCGTAGACAGCTATAGCAATCAGCCCCAGCATTTT
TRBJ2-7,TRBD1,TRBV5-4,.,CASSSQQGNYEQYF,TGTGCCAGCAGCTCGCAACAGGGGAACTACGAGCAGTACTTC
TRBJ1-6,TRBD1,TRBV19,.,CASSADRGFIIPSPLHF,TGTGCCAGTAGTGCGGACAGGGGCTTTATCATCCCTTCACCCCTCCACTTT
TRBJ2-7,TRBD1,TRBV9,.,CASSAADRAYEQYF,TGTGCCAGCAGCGCTGCGGACAGGGCTTACGAGCAGTACTTC
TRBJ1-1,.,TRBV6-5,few,CASSLSRVKNTEAFF,TGTGCCAGCAGTTTAAGCCGGGTTAAGAACACTGAAGCTTTCTTT
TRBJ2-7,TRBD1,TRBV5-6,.,CASSSIGGTGLSYEQYF,TGTGCCAGCAGCTCCATTGGTGGGACAGGGCTCTCCTACGAGCAGTACTTC
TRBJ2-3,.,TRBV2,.,CASWGRVTDTQYF,TGTGCCAGCTGGGGGCGGGTTACAGATACGCAGTATTTT
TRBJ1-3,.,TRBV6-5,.,CASSLSWTDGNTIYF,TGTGCCAGCAGTCTGTCTTGGACAGATGGAAACACCATATATTTT
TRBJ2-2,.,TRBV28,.,CASSLASGTGTGELFF,TGTGCCAGCAGTTTGGCTTCCGGGACTGGCACCGGGGAGCTGTTTTTT
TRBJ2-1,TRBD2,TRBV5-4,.,CASSANLGSGRVYTEQFF,TGTGCCAGCAGCGCGAACCTGGGGAGCGGGAGGGTTTACACTGAGCAGTTCTTC
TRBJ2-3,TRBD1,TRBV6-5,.,CASSYSAESAGTGKYF,TGTGCCAGCAGTTACTCTGCGGAATCGGCCGGGACAGGGAAGTATTTT
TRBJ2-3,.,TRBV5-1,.,CASSLAGMRTDTQYF,TGCGCCAGCAGCTTGGCGGGTATGCGCACAGATACGCAGTATTTT
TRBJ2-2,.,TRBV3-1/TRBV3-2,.,CASSQESVTGELFF,TGTGCCAGCAGCCAAGAGTCAGTCACCGGGGAGCTGTTTTTT
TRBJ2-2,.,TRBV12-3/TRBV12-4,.,CASSSDRRGELFF,TGTGCCAGCAGTTCAGACAGGCGAGGGGAGCTGTTTTTT
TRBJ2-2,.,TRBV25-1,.,CASSDLGENTGELFF,TGTGCCAGCAGTGACTTAGGGGAGAACACCGGGGAGCTGTTTTTT
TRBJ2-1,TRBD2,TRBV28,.,CASMSGGGLYNEQFF,TGTGCCAGCATGAGCGGGGGGGGACTCTACAATGAGCAGTTCTTC
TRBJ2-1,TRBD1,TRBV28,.,CASSSMRDRGLSGRRNNEQFF,TGTGCCAGCAGTTCGATGAGGGACAGGGGGCTTAGCGGAAGGAGAAACAATGAGCAGTTCTTC
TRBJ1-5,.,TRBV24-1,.,CATGEQDSNQPQHF,TGTGCCACCGGGGAGCAGGATAGCAATCAGCCCCAGCATTTT
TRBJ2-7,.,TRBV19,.,CASSILDSREQYF,TGTGCCAGTAGTATCCTGGACAGTCGGGAGCAGTACTTC
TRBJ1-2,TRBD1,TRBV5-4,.,CASSLDRARGYTF,TGTGCCAGCAGCTTAGACAGGGCCCGTGGCTACACCTTC
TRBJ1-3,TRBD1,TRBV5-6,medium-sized,CASSQGQGVSGNTIYF,TGTGCCAGCAGTCAGGGACAGGGGGTCTCTGGAAACACCATATATTTT
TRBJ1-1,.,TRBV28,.,CASSLLVVTEAFF,TGTGCCAGCAGCCTACTTGTCGTCACTGAAGCTTTCTTT
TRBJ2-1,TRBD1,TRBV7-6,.,CASSLEDRGGYEQFF,TGTGCCAGCAGCTTAGAGGACAGGGGGGGTTATGAGCAGTTCTTC
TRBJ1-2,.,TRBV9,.,CASSVAQGFEGYTF,TGTGCCAGCAGCGTAGCTCAGGGCTTCGAAGGCTACACCTTC
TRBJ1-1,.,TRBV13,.,CASSPAGKNTEAFF,TGTGCCAGCAGCCCGGCAGGGAAGAACACTGAAGCTTTCTTT
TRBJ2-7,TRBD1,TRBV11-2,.,CASSSGQGYEQYF,TGTGCCAGCAGCTCGGGACAGGGGTACGAGCAGTACTTC
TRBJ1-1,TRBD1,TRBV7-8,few,CASSPGQGNTEAFF,TGTGCCAGCAGCCCGGGACAGGGGAACACTGAAGCTTTCTTT
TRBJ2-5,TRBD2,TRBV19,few,CASSLPKGLAGQETQYF,TGTGCCAGTAGCCTCCCCAAGGGGCTAGCGGGCCAAGAGACCCAGTACTTC
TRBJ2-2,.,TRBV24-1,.,CATSDLKGWDTGELFF,TGTGCCACCAGTGATTTAAAGGGGTGGGACACCGGGGAGCTGTTTTTT
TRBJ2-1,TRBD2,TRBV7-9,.,CASSVGLAGGNEQFF,TGTGCCAGCAGCGTGGGACTAGCGGGAGGGAATGAGCAGTTCTTC